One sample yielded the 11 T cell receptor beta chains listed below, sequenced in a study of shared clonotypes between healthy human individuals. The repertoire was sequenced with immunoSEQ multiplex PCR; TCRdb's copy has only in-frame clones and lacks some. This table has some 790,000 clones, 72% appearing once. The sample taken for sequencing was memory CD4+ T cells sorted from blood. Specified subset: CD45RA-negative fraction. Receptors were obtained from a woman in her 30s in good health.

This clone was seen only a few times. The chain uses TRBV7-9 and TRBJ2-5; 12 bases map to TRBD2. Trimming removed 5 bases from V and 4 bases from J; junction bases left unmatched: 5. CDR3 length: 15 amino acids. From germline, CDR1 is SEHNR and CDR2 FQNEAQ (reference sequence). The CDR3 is CASSQPGLAGETQYF. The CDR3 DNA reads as TGTGCCAGCAGCCAGCCGGGACTAGCGGGAGAGACCCAGTACTTC. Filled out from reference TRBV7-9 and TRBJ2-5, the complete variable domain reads DTGVSQNPRHKITKRGQNVTFRCDPISEHNRLYWYRQTLGQGPEFLTYFQNEAQLEKSRLLSDRFSAERPKGSFSTLEIQRTEQGDSAMYLCASSQPGLAGETQYFGPGTRLLVL.

In DNA, the CDR3 is TGCGCCAGCGACGACCTGACAGGGACGGGACACGAGCAGTACTTC. Translating gives CASDDLTGTGHEQYF. The chain combines TRBV23-1 with TRBJ2-7; 7 bases are shared with TRBD1. TRBV23-1 is recorded as an ORF, its role being uncertain. The CDR3 extends over 15 amino acids. J gave up 5 bases and V 8 bases, and 15 bases lay outside the gene matches.

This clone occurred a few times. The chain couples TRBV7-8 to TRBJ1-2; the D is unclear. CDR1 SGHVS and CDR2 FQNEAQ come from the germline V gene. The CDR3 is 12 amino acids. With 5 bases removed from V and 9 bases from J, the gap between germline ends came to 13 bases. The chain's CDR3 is CASSPSLASYTF. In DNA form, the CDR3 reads TGTGCCAGCAGCCCCAGTCTGGCGAGCTACACCTTC.

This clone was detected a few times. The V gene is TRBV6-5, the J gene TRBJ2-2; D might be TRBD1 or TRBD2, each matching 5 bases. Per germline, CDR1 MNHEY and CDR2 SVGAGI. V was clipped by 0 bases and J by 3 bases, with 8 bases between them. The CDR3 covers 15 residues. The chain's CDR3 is CASSYSGPDTGELFF. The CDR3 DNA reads TGTGCCAGCAGTTACTCGGGACCAGACACCGGGGAGCTGTTTTTT.

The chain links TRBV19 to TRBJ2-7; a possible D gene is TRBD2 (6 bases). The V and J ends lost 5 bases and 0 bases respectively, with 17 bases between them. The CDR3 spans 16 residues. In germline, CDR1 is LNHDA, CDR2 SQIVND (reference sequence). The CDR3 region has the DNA TGTGCCAGTAGTCCTCCCGGGGGATACCTCTCCTACGAGCAGTACTTC. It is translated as CASSPPGGYLSYEQYF.

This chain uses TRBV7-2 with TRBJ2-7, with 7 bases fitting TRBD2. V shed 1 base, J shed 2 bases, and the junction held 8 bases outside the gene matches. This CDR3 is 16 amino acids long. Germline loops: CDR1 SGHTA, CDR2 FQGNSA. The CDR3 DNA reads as TGTGCCAGCAGCTTAGTTGTGGGAGGGCCCGCCTACGAGCAGTACTTC. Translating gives CASSLVVGGPAYEQYF.

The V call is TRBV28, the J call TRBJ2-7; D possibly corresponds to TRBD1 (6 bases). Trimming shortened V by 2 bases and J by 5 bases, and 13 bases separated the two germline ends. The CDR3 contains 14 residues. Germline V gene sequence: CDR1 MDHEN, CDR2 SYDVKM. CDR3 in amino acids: CASSLQGYSDEQYF. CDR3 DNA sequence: TGTGCCAGCAGTTTACAGGGGTATTCGGACGAGCAGTACTTC.

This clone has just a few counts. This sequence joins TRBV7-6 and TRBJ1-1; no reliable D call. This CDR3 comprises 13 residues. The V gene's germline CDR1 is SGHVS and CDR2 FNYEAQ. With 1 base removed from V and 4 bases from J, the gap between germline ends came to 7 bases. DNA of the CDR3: TGTGCCAGCAGCTTAGAAGGGAGCACTGAAGCTTTCTTT. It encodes CASSLEGSTEAFF.

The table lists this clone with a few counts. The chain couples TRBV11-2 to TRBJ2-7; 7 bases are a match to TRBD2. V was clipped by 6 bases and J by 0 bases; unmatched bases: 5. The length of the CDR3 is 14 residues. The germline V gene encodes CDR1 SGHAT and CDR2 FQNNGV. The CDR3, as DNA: TGTGCCAGCAGGGTACAGCGGGACTCCTACGAGCAGTACTTC. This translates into CASRVQRDSYEQYF.

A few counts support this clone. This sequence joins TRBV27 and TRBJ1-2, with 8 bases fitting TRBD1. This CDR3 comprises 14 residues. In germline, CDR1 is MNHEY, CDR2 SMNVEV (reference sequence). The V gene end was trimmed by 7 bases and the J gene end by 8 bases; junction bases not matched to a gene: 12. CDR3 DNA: TGTGCCAGCATAGGTCAGGGGGCGGTGGGAGGCTACACCTTC. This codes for CASIGQGAVGGYTF.

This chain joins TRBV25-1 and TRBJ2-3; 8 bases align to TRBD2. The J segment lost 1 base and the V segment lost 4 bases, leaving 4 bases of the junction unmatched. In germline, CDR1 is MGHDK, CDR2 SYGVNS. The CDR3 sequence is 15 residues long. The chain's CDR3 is CASSVGGGGTDTQYF. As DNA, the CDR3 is TGTGCCAGCAGTGTCGGGGGGGGAGGCACAGATACGCAGTATTTT.